This paragraph reports one T cell receptor (beta chain). These data are taken from a study of blood T cell repertoires in COVID-19. Study-wide background: The study drew acute and convalescent COVID-19 samples from the United States, Italy and Spain. Sample material is recorded as cDNA or gDNA derived from T cells, B-cell-depleted T cells, or PBMCs.

Trimming cost V 2 bases and J 7 bases; bases outside gene matches: 5. The CDR3 has 15 amino acids. Germline V gene lookup returns CDR1 ENHRY and CDR2 SYGVKD. Original processing methods: Quantification of nucleated cells was approximated via reference gene primer amplification. Clones were read by immunoSEQ multiplex PCR, and TCRdb kept only the in-frame ones, dropping some. Clone size and the V and J calls come from that table; the DNA yielded D and trimming. Seen here are just under 350,000 clones, around 91% observed once, and the top ten hold roughly 3.3%. This clonotype was obtained from a woman aged 18-29 years who had recovered from COVID-19. The chain combines TRBV10-3 with TRBJ1-4; TRBD1 aligns across 9 bases. Sequencing was done on a sample of peripheral blood. CDR3 nucleotides: TGTGCCATCAGTGAGCCCGACAGGGGGGGTGAAAAACTGTTTTTT. Translating it yields CAISEPDRGGEKLFF.